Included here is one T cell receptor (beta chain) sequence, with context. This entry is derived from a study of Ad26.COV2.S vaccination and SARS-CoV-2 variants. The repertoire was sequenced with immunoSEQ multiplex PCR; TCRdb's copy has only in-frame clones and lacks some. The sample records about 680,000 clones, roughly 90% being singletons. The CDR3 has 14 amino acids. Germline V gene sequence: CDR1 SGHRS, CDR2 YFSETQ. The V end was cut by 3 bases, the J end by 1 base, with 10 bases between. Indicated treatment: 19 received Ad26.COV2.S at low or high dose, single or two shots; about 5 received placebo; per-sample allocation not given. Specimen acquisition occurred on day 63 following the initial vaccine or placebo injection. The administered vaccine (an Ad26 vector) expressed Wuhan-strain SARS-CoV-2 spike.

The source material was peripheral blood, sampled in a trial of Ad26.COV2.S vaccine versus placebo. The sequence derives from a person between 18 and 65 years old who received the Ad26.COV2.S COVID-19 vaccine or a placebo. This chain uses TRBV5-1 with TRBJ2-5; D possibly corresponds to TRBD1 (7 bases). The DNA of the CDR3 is TGCGCCAGCAGCTCGGAGGGGGCCCAAGAGACCCAGTACTTC. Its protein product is CASSSEGAQETQYF.